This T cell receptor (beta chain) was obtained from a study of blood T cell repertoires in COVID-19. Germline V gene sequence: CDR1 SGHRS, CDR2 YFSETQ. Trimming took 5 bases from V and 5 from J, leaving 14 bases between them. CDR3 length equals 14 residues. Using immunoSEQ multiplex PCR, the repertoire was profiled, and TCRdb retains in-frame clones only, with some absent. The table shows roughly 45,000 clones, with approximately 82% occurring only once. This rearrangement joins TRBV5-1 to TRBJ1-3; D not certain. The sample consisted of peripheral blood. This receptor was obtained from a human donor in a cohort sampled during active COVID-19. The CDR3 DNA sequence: TGCGCCAGCAGGGTGTCGGGTGATAGAAACACCATATATTTT. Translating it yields CASRVSGDRNTIYF.